This T cell receptor (beta chain) was observed in a study of blood T cell repertoires in COVID-19. This CDR3 is built from 13 residues. Trimming at V came to 7 bases and at J to 7 bases, leaving 9 bases not matched to a gene. Germline V gives CDR1 SGHNT, CDR2 YYREEE (reference sequence). Repertoires were generated with immunoSEQ multiplex PCR, while TCRdb's copy carries only in-frame clones and drops some. The table shows roughly 570,000 clones, with less than 90% occurring only once. This clone has just a few counts. The TCR originated in a woman aged 45-60 years with COVID-19, enrolled during active disease. Sequencing input: peripheral blood. This chain joins TRBV5-4 and TRBJ1-2; 8 nucleotides agree with TRBD1. The CDR3 DNA reads as TGTGCCAGCTTCTCTCAGGGGGCGGGTGGCTACACCTTC. Translation gives CASFSQGAGGYTF.